This T cell receptor (beta chain) emerged from a study of OX40 agonist ivuxolimab in advanced cancers. A note on the overall study: The costimulatory receptor OX40 (CD134) was targeted by ivuxolimab, a fully human IgG2 agonistic monoclonal antibody. Intravenous ivuxolimab was administered to patients every 2 weeks at six dose levels: 0.01, 0.1, 0.3, 1.5, 3 and 10 mg/kg. Of the approximately 53 patients in dose escalation, approximately 20 had hepatocellular carcinoma, roughly 15 had melanoma, 9 had renal cell carcinoma and 9 had head and neck cancer. A male proportion of around 80% and a mean age of around 60 years, ranging from 23 to 79, were recorded for the dose-escalation cohort. Patients were allowed to have had prior anti-PD-1, anti-PD-L1 or anti-CTLA-4 therapy, and around 40% of the dose-escalation patients had previously received checkpoint inhibitors. Partial responses were achieved by three dose-escalation patients, of whom one had hepatocellular carcinoma and two had cutaneous melanoma. Peripheral TCRbeta sequencing aimed to test whether ivuxolimab altered TCR sequence diversity and caused clonal T-cell expansion. The paper reports the monotherapy dose-escalation portion (N of about 47 patients) of the phase I ivuxolimab trial. Findings and caveats that apply to the study as a whole: Antigen specificity was not determined for the clonally expanded peripheral T cells. In partial responders in the 0.1-3.0 mg/kg groups, normalized peripheral clonal expansion was found to be among the lowest, especially among CD8+ T cells. At doses of 0.1 to 3.0 mg/kg, clonal expansion of both CD4+ and CD8+ T cells in blood was seen between baseline and week 6. After ivuxolimab, expanded clones were on average more numerous among CD8+ T cells than among CD4+ T cells. Low levels of normalized T-cell clonal expansion were also shown by some nonresponding patients.

The CDR3 numbers 13 residues from cysteine through phenylalanine. The kept DNA is CDR3 alone, 39 bases in frame from the first base. The germline V gene gives CDR1 as MNHEY and CDR2 as SVGAGI. V loses 6 bases, J loses 4 bases, and the germline ends lie 10 bases apart. Patients with a history of autoimmune disease or receiving systemic immunosuppression were excluded from the trial. In every dose cohort, peripheral blood was drawn for TCR sequencing at baseline, cycle 4 day 1, and cycle 7 day 1. Samples were obtained from an open-label, multicenter, first-in-human phase I dose-escalation trial of ivuxolimab. The trial enrolled adults with locally advanced or metastatic head and neck squamous cell, hepatocellular, melanoma or renal cell carcinoma. Before TCR sequencing, CD4+ T cells and CD8+ T cells from peripheral blood were sorted into separate populations. The table lists this clone with a few counts. It has no known antigen specificity. Base qualities are not at hand, and no much larger clone is one base apart.

For sequencing of the TCRbeta CDR3 region, genomic DNA was extracted from the sorted cells. The immunoSEQ Assay was used to sequence the TCRbeta CDR3 regions. This is the immuneACCESS table as TCRdb keeps it, with only in-frame sequences that have V and J called. A part of the clones is gone; compared with another copy, unresolved V genes explain less than half, and the rest is unexplained. The sample includes about 68,000 clones, with approximately 81% observed a single time. 0.6% to 0.85% of the sample belongs to the ten largest clones. This TCR was sampled from an adult with an advanced solid tumor such as melanoma, head and neck, liver or kidney cancer. Here the chain combines TRBV6-5 and TRBJ1-5; TRBD1 might be the D gene, on 5 matching bases. The material was CD4+ or CD8+ T cells sorted from blood, obtained in a trial of the OX40 agonist ivuxolimab. The sequenced DNA is TGTGCCAGCAGATGGGGACGGAATCAGCCCCAGCATTTT. It translates as CASRWGRNQPQHF.